This T cell receptor (beta chain) is drawn from a study of blood T cell repertoires in COVID-19. Study background: Sources were T cells, B-cell-depleted T cells, or PBMCs; the material itself was cDNA or gDNA.

The CDR3 spans 10 residues. Germline loops: CDR1 DFQATT, CDR2 SNEGSKA (reference sequence). Clones were sequenced by immunoSEQ multiplex PCR, and TCRdb holds only the in-frame ones, with some missing. The profile shows around 150,000 clones, approximately 92% of them singletons. Regarding this clone: At one of its ends the junction is not consistent with the germline gene, which may arise from a read error.

The chain combines TRBV20-1 with TRBJ2-1; D may be TRBD2 (6 bases). This TCR was sampled from a woman aged 45-59 years with acute or convalescent COVID-19. Material for sequencing was peripheral blood. This chain's CDR3 is CSAIRWGEVF. DNA for the CDR3: TGCAGTGCCATTCGATGGGGGGAGGTCTTC.